This TCR beta chain was recovered during a study of T cells expressing NK-cell markers (dated by TCRdb to 2020 to 2021). Looking at the study overall: Three sorted T-cell subsets (CD3+CD56+NKG2C+, CD3+CD56+NKG2C- and CD3+CD56-NKG2C+) from several donors had their TCR beta-chain repertoires profiled. Among the eight sequenced donors, seven were HCMV-seropositive and one was HCMV-seronegative. Randomly selected healthy volunteers, three men and five women, were used as the eight sequenced donors. Illumina HiSeq 2000/2500, MiSeq or NextSeq was used to sequence libraries as 2 x 150 bp reads. Study-wide findings and limitations: In roughly six donors, the dominant CD3+CD56+NKG2C+ clonotypes were among the top 10 CD8+ clonotypes and accounted for roughly 1.0-7.0% of CD8+ T cells. Whether the expanded NKG2C-expressing T cell clones were specific for HCMV antigens remained unclear. Those dominant clonotypes were again the most abundant among CD3+CD56-NKG2C+ cells in a handful of donors, at about 25-60.1%.

To determine HCMV serostatus, a commercial ELISA kit was used to detect HCMV-specific IgG in serum. Peripheral blood mononuclear cells were isolated from blood by Ficoll density gradient centrifugation. The CDR3 sequence holds 13 residues, the cysteine and phenylalanine included. No DNA is listed. The instrument was an Illumina HiSeq 2000. TCR beta cDNA libraries were prepared using 5'RACE template switching, which introduced a universal primer site and unique molecular identifiers. cDNA synthesis was primed from the TCR beta constant segment, followed by two successive PCR amplification steps. As for the original processing: Reads were demultiplexed and grouped by UMI with MIGEC, and clonotypes were assembled and quantified with MiTCR. Only TCR cDNA sequences supported by at least two reads were kept to exclude erroneous sequences. The tcR package was used for downstream repertoire analysis, and clonotypes were matched across fractions by CDR3 nucleotide sequence plus V segment. Antigen specificity was annotated against VDJdb with VDJmatch, allowing one amino acid substitution in CDR3. Following reprocessing of the reads by TCRdb, the data hold one row per CDR3 protein sequence and no DNA is available. TCRdb assigned the V and J calls; the authors' analysis was not used. The table for this sample shows 350,000 to 400,000 distinct CDR3 sequences. The top ten constitute around 10% of the sample.

Note on this clonotype: What antigen it recognizes has not been identified.

Specimen: blood T cells: a sorted CD56 or NKG2C T cell subset, CD4+ or CD8+ T cells, or bulk PBMC T cells (not recorded which). The chain links TRBV12-3 or TRBV12-4 with TRBJ2-7; the D call from TCRdb, TRBD2, cannot be confirmed without DNA. The clonotype originates from a woman aged 45 to 65 in good health. Donor details come from another sample of the same person, matched by shared clones. The CDR3 protein is CATSWRSSYEQYF.